This T cell receptor (beta chain) was captured in a study of T cell responses to AZD1222 COVID-19 vaccine. Turning to this clone: Its antigen is not identified.

Study-wide results and caveats: At baseline, just a handful of AZD1222 recipients tested seropositive. Variant regions that are unmutated are reportedly the target of nearly half of spike-specific TCRs.

Profiling relied on immunoSEQ multiplex PCR, and the TCRdb table lists in-frame clones only, not all of them. The table lists some 97,000 clones, approximately 91% of them singletons. CDR3 length: 14 residues. CDR1 is LNHNV, CDR2 YYDKDF, per germline (reference sequence). V was pared by 0 bases and J by 4 bases, with 9 bases between. The specimen was peripheral blood, collected on day 0 of AZD1222 vaccination. V is TRBV15 and J is TRBJ1-2; D is uncertain. The clonotype was recovered from an adult in good health. CDR3 region: CATSRDTKSYGYTF. In nucleotides, the CDR3 is TGTGCCACCAGCAGAGATACTAAGAGCTATGGCTACACCTTC.